These T cell receptor beta chains were read from a single sample in a study of blood T cell repertoires in COVID-19. The repertoire was sequenced with immunoSEQ multiplex PCR; TCRdb's copy has only in-frame clones and lacks some. The sample includes some 370,000 clones, roughly four fifths of them seen just once. Sequencing used PBMCs or T cells enriched from blood (not recorded which). These receptors all stem from a woman aged 45-65 years who had recovered from COVID-19. The CDR3 runs from the conserved cysteine through the conserved F or W. D genes are given only for firm matches. Expanded clones are given a class, and other clones once, few, many or no size at all.

>-|TRBJ2-5|-|TRBV20-1
CSAKQETQYF
TGCAGTGCCAAACAAGAGACCCAGTACTTC
>-|TRBJ1-1|-|TRBV5-1
CASSYGTEAFF
TGCGCCAGCAGCTACGGGACTGAAGCTTTCTTT
>few|TRBJ2-1|-|TRBV3-1/TRBV3-2
CASSQGGSGGRLFF
TGTGCCAGCAGCCAAGGAGGTAGCGGAGGCCGCCTGTTCTTC
>-|TRBJ1-3|TRBD1|TRBV9
CASSVAQGDLNTIYF
TGTGCCAGCAGCGTAGCCCAGGGGGACCTAAACACCATATATTTT
>-|TRBJ1-4|TRBD1|TRBV14
CASSLTGDRVFEGGEKLFF
TGTGCCAGCAGTCTGACCGGAGACAGGGTCTTTGAGGGTGGGGAAAAACTGTTTTTT
>-|TRBJ2-3|TRBD1|TRBV30
CAWRPGQRFLGTQYF
TGTGCCTGGCGACCGGGACAGCGGTTTCTTGGTACGCAGTATTTT
>-|TRBJ2-1|TRBD2|TRBV19
CASSFRGMAGGINEQFF
TGTGCCAGTAGTTTCCGAGGGATGGCGGGAGGGATCAATGAGCAGTTCTTC
>-|TRBJ1-1|TRBD1|TRBV5-1
CASQGQGATEAFF
TGCGCCAGCCAAGGACAGGGGGCCACTGAAGCTTTCTTT
>few|TRBJ2-6|-|TRBV7-3
CASSRDTGSGANVLTF
TGTGCCAGCAGTCGGGACACCGGCTCTGGGGCCAACGTCCTGACTTTC
>-|TRBJ1-6|-|TRBV4-2
CASSQDGRKLHF
TGTGCCAGCAGCCAAGACGGGAGAAAACTCCACTTT
>-|TRBJ2-4|-|TRBV5-6
CASLNRGATKNIQYF
TGTGCCAGTCTAAATCGGGGGGCCACCAAAAACATTCAGTACTTC
>-|TRBJ1-3|TRBD1|TRBV7-2
CASSRQGTLSGNTIYF
TGTGCCAGCAGTCGACAGGGGACCCTTTCTGGAAACACCATATATTTT
>-|TRBJ1-6|TRBD1|TRBV30
CAWTLDRGNSPLHF
TGTGCCTGGACTTTGGACAGGGGAAATTCACCCCTCCACTTT
>-|TRBJ1-1|-|TRBV7-9
CASSLMAGNTEAFF
TGTGCCAGCAGCTTAATGGCAGGTAACACTGAAGCTTTCTTT
>many|TRBJ2-2|-|TRBV30
CAWKGTAAGELFF
TGTGCCTGGAAAGGAACCGCGGCCGGGGAGCTGTTTTTT
>-|TRBJ1-1|-|TRBV4-1
CASSHPHGLGVDAEAFF
TGCGCCAGCAGCCATCCCCATGGACTAGGGGTGGATGCTGAAGCTTTCTTT
>-|TRBJ1-5|-|TRBV7-8
CASSLDRSQPQHF
TGTGCCAGCAGCTTAGACAGGAGTCAGCCCCAGCATTTT
>-|TRBJ2-3|-|TRBV4-3
CASSQGGGASTDTQYF
TGCGCCAGCAGCCAAGGAGGCGGGGCTAGCACAGATACGCAGTATTTT
>-|TRBJ2-1|-|TRBV5-6
CASSRDTSYNEQFF
TGTGCCAGCAGCCGGGACACCTCGTACAATGAGCAGTTCTTC
>-|TRBJ2-7|-|TRBV5-1
CASSLYSGAYEQYF
TGCGCCAGCAGCTTGTATTCCGGGGCCTACGAGCAGTACTTC
>-|TRBJ1-5|-|TRBV5-8
CASSSEGRNNQPQHF
TGTGCCAGCAGCTCGGAGGGGCGGAATAATCAGCCCCAGCATTTT
>-|TRBJ1-2|-|TRBV6-2/TRBV6-3
CASSNQMSYTF
TGTGCCAGCAGTAACCAGATGAGCTACACCTTC
>-|TRBJ2-3|TRBD2|TRBV6-5
CATVAGPSTDTQYF
TGTGCCACAGTAGCGGGCCCGAGCACAGATACGCAGTATTTT
>-|TRBJ2-2|TRBD1|TRBV5-1
CASSLEGAAFTGELFF
TGCGCCAGCAGCTTGGAGGGGGCCGCATTCACCGGGGAGCTGTTTTTT
>-|TRBJ2-5|-|TRBV5-1
CASQRGLQETQYF
TGCGCCAGTCAAAGGGGACTCCAAGAGACCCAGTACTTC
>-|TRBJ1-5|-|TRBV12-3/TRBV12-4
CASSYRGNQPQHF
TGTGCCAGCAGTTACAGGGGCAATCAGCCCCAGCATTTT
>once|TRBJ2-1|TRBD2|TRBV5-6
CASSLIGTSGPYEQFF
TGTGCCAGCAGCTTAATCGGAACTAGCGGCCCTTATGAGCAGTTCTTC
>-|TRBJ1-5|TRBD1|TRBV19
CASDRDHQPQHF
TGTGCCAGTGACAGGGATCATCAGCCCCAGCATTTT
>-|TRBJ1-2|-|TRBV12-3/TRBV12-4
CASSGGINYGYTF
TGTGCCAGCAGTGGGGGCATCAACTATGGCTACACCTTC
>once|TRBJ1-1|TRBD1|TRBV10-3
CAISEQPLDRRLKKGTEAFF
TGTGCCATCAGTGAGCAACCTTTGGACAGGCGTCTAAAAAAGGGGACTGAAGCTTTCTTT
>-|TRBJ2-1|TRBD2|TRBV7-2
CASSLVAGGVDEQFF
TGTGCCAGCAGCTTAGTAGCGGGGGGCGTCGATGAGCAGTTCTTC
>-|TRBJ2-7|-|TRBV19
CASSMARGRIYEQYF
TGTGCCAGTAGTATGGCCCGAGGCCGAATCTACGAGCAGTACTTC
>-|TRBJ1-2|-|TRBV7-9
CASSLFDRRNYGYTF
TGTGCCAGCAGCTTATTTGACAGAAGGAACTATGGCTACACCTTC
>-|TRBJ2-1|TRBD1|TRBV19
CASSRTGLSSYNEQFF
TGTGCCAGTAGTAGGACAGGGCTTAGCTCCTACAATGAGCAGTTCTTC
>-|TRBJ1-5|-|TRBV5-1
CASSLGSTDSNQPQHF
TGCGCCAGCAGCTTGGGGTCGACAGACAGCAATCAGCCCCAGCATTTT
>-|TRBJ1-3|-|TRBV20-1
CSASAGVGNTIYF
TGCAGTGCTAGTGCCGGGGTAGGAAACACCATATATTTT
>-|TRBJ1-1|-|TRBV4-3
CASSQGLGVSGPTEAFF
TGCGCCAGCAGCCAAGGATTAGGCGTTTCAGGGCCCACTGAAGCTTTCTTT
>-|TRBJ1-6|TRBD1|TRBV6-1
CASSERGQGIGGSPLHF
TGTGCCAGCAGTGAAAGGGGACAGGGGATCGGTGGCTCACCCCTCCACTTT
>once|TRBJ2-1|-|TRBV6-4
CASSPRGICNEQFF
TGTGCCAGCAGTCCTAGGGGTATCTGCAATGAGCAGTTCTTC
>-|TRBJ1-1|-|TRBV7-2
CASSLGGLNTEAFF
TGTGCCAGCAGCTTGGGGGGTTTGAACACTGAAGCTTTCTTT
>-|TRBJ1-2|TRBD1|TRBV6-2/TRBV6-3
CASSYPGTGNYYGYTF
TGTGCCAGCAGTTACCCCGGGACAGGGAACTACTATGGCTACACCTTC
>-|TRBJ2-3|-|TRBV7-9
CASSHIATDTQYF
TGTGCCAGCAGCCACATTGCCACAGATACGCAGTATTTT
>-|TRBJ2-1|TRBD2|TRBV19
CASSILPAGGWNEQFF
TGTGCCAGTAGTATACTTCCAGCGGGAGGTTGGAATGAGCAGTTCTTC
>-|TRBJ2-3|-|TRBV7-3
CASSFRARGLSTDTQYF
TGTGCCAGCAGCTTTCGGGCGCGCGGGCTAAGCACAGATACGCAGTATTTT
>few|TRBJ2-7|TRBD1|TRBV6-1
CASSEPSDRAEQYF
TGTGCCAGCAGTGAGCCCTCGGACAGGGCCGAGCAGTACTTC
>-|TRBJ2-1|TRBD2|TRBV7-3
CASSLTNSGITSYNEQFF
TGTGCCAGCAGCTTAACGAATAGCGGGATAACCTCCTACAATGAGCAGTTCTTC
>-|TRBJ2-7|-|TRBV6-5
CASRGTAGYEQYF
TGTGCCAGCAGGGGGACAGCGGGCTACGAGCAGTACTTC
>-|TRBJ1-1|-|TRBV7-8
CASSLGRNTEAFF
TGTGCCAGCAGCTTAGGCAGGAACACTGAAGCTTTCTTT
>-|TRBJ1-4|-|TRBV5-1
CASSYTTNEKLFF
TGCGCCAGCAGCTATACAACTAATGAAAAACTGTTTTTT
>-|TRBJ2-1|TRBD2|TRBV5-4
CASSPAAGVNEQFF
TGTGCCAGCAGCCCCGCAGCGGGAGTCAATGAGCAGTTCTTC
>-|TRBJ2-1|-|TRBV19
CASSGPGTARNEQFF
TGTGCCAGTAGTGGCCCCGGGACTGCGCGGAATGAGCAGTTCTTC
>-|TRBJ2-5|-|TRBV4-3
CASSQEGAAQETQYF
TGCGCCAGCAGCCAAGAGGGGGCGGCGCAAGAGACCCAGTACTTC
>few|TRBJ1-2|-|TRBV7-2
CASSLLEGTGYTF
TGTGCCAGCAGCTTATTGGAGGGTACGGGCTACACCTTC
>few|TRBJ2-2|TRBD1|TRBV5-1
CASSSGQAGARGLGELFF
TGCGCCAGCAGTTCGGGACAGGCCGGAGCTAGGGGTCTTGGGGAGCTGTTTTTT
>-|TRBJ1-3|-|TRBV5-1
CASSLVSPGSSGNTIYF
TGCGCCAGCAGCTTGGTGAGTCCGGGATCCTCTGGAAACACCATATATTTT